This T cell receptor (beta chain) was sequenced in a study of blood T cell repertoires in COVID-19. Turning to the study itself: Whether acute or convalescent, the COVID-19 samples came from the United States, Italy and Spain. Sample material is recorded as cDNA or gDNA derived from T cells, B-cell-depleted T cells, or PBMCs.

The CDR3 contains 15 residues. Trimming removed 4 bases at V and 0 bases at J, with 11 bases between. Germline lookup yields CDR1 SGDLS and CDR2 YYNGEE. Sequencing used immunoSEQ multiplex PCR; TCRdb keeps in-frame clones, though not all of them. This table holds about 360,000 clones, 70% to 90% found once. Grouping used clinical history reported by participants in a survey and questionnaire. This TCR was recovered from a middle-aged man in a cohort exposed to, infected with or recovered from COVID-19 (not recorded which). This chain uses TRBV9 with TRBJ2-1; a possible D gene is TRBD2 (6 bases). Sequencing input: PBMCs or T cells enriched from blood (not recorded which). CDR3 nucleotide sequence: TGTGCCAGCAGCCCTAGCGCAAACTCCTACAATGAGCAGTTCTTC. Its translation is CASSPSANSYNEQFF.